The clone carrying this T cell receptor (beta chain) was counted only a few times. Trimming took 3 bases from V and 4 from J, leaving 15 bases between them. CDR1 and CDR2 (germline): LNHDA, SQIVND (reference sequence). The CDR3 spans 15 residues. These data come from a study of blood T cells in healthy people across ages. A sample-barcoded 5' primer and a J-beta primer mix were used in a second PCR of roughly 6 to 11 cycles. There were at least 3 million CDR3-containing paired-end reads obtained from each sample. TCRdb re-analysed the 5' RACE reads in MiXCR, keeping a single row per CDR3 protein. The data hold 800,000 to 1,000,000 distinct CDR3 sequences, with about 48% observed a single time.

Source material: blood. The receptor was isolated from a man younger than 45 in good health. The chain has TRBV19 and TRBJ1-2; D call uncertain. Here the CDR3 reads CASSIDLGNSYGYTF. CDR3 nucleotides: TGTGCCAGTAGTATTGACTTAGGCAACTCCTATGGCTACACCTTC.